The clone carrying this TCR beta chain was counted between two and nine times. This entry is derived from a study of blood T cell repertoires in COVID-19. Original data processing: From reference gene primer amplification, estimates of nucleated cell counts were derived. Assay used: immunoSEQ multiplex PCR; TCRdb lists only in-frame clones, some missing. For V, J and clone size, that table is used; D and trimming come from the DNA. The data show some 64,000 clones, just under 80% seen once. Input material: peripheral blood. The sequence derives from an older woman with acute or convalescent COVID-19.

This CDR3 reads CASSASLDKETQYF. CDR3 nucleotides: TGTGCCAGCAGTGCGTCTCTAGATAAAGAGACCCAGTACTTC. The rearrangement joins TRBV2 to TRBJ2-5; D unclear. The CDR3 runs 14 residues. The germline V gene has CDR1 SNHLY and CDR2 FYNNEI. The V gene lost 4 bases and the J gene lost 3 bases, with 12 bases spanning the gap.